This is a list of T cell receptor beta chains from one sample in a study of T-cell reconstitution after alpha-beta-depleted transplantation in children. From the PCR reads, TCRdb called clonotypes with MiXCR, one entry per CDR3 protein. The sample holds 210,000 or so distinct CDR3 sequences, around 9.9% seen once. This specimen consisted of PBMCs, obtained before TCRalphabeta/CD19-depleted stem cell transplant. The receptors stem from a child less than two years old with acute myeloid leukemia, due to receive a stem cell transplant. Both conserved end residues are part of each CDR3. Each record gives: V gene, clone size, D gene, J gene, CDR3 protein, CDR3 DNA. A D gene is named only where the DNA matches it firmly. Expanded clones get a size class; other rows say once, few or many, or leave the size out.

v_gene: TRBV7-9
abundance: many
d_gene: TRBD2
j_gene: TRBJ2-2
CDR3aa: CASPRAGALNTGELFF
CDR3nt: TGTGCCAGTCCGCGTGCGGGAGCCTTGAACACCGGGGAGCTGTTTTTT

v_gene: TRBV18
abundance: many
d_gene: .
j_gene: TRBJ1-1
CDR3aa: CASSPVVRTAEAFF
CDR3nt: TGTGCCAGCTCACCAGTCGTCAGGACGGCTGAAGCTTTCTTT

v_gene: TRBV7-2
abundance: many
d_gene: .
j_gene: TRBJ2-5
CDR3aa: CASSPNRLGQETQYF
CDR3nt: TGTGCCAGCAGCCCTAACCGACTGGGCCAAGAGACCCAGTACTTC

v_gene: TRBV4-3
abundance: many
d_gene: .
j_gene: TRBJ2-7
CDR3aa: CASSQDRAVTYEQYF
CDR3nt: TGCGCCAGCAGCCAAGATCGAGCGGTTACCTACGAGCAGTACTTC

v_gene: TRBV7-2
abundance: .
d_gene: .
j_gene: TRBJ1-3
CDR3aa: CASSLGGRFSGNTIYF
CDR3nt: TGTGCCAGCAGCCTCGGGGGGCGATTCTCTGGAAACACCATATATTTT

v_gene: TRBV20-1
abundance: few
d_gene: TRBD2
j_gene: TRBJ2-1
CDR3aa: CSASSGLAGGRPYNEQFF
CDR3nt: TGCAGTGCTAGCTCGGGACTAGCGGGAGGGCGGCCCTACAATGAGCAGTTCTTC

v_gene: TRBV5-1
abundance: many
d_gene: .
j_gene: TRBJ2-6
CDR3aa: CASSLAGVSGANVLTF
CDR3nt: TGCGCCAGCAGCTTGGCCGGGGTCTCTGGGGCCAACGTCCTGACTTTC

v_gene: TRBV18
abundance: .
d_gene: .
j_gene: TRBJ2-5
CDR3aa: CASSQGMEETQYF
CDR3nt: TGTGCCAGCTCGCAGGGGATGGAAGAGACCCAGTACTTC

v_gene: TRBV7-2
abundance: many
d_gene: TRBD1
j_gene: TRBJ1-6
CDR3aa: CASSQGQGMGFTSPLHF
CDR3nt: TGTGCCAGCAGCCAGGGACAGGGGATGGGATTTACTTCACCCCTCCACTTT

v_gene: TRBV11-1
abundance: many
d_gene: .
j_gene: TRBJ2-1
CDR3aa: CASSLHGSYNEQFF
CDR3nt: TGTGCCAGCAGCTTACATGGCAGCTACAATGAGCAGTTCTTC

v_gene: TRBV4-3
abundance: many
d_gene: .
j_gene: TRBJ2-3
CDR3aa: CASSQDRRGADTQYF
CDR3nt: TGCGCCAGCAGCCAAGATCGAAGGGGGGCAGATACGCAGTATTTT

v_gene: TRBV29-1
abundance: many
d_gene: .
j_gene: TRBJ2-3
CDR3aa: CSVEGISKNTQYF
CDR3nt: TGCAGCGTTGAAGGCATTAGTAAGAATACGCAGTATTTT